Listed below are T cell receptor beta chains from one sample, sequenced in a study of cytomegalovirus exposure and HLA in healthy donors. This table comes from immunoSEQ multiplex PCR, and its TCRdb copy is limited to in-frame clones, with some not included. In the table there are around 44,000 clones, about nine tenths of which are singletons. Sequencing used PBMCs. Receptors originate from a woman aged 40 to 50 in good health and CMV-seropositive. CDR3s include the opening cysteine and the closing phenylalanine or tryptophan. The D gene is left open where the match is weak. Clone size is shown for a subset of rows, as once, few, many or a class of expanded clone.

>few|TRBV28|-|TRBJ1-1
CASPPAQGGTEAFF
TGTGCCAGCCCCCCAGCGCAGGGTGGGACTGAAGCTTTCTTT
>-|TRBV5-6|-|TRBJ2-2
CASSRSRAVGELFF
TGTGCCAGCAGCCGTTCCAGGGCGGTCGGGGAGCTGTTTTTT
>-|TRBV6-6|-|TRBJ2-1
CASSYVVYNEQFF
TGTGCCAGCTCCTACGTGGTGTACAATGAGCAGTTCTTC
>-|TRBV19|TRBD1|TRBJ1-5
CASSASRDRGNQPQHF
TGTGCCAGTAGTGCCTCTAGGGACAGGGGGAATCAGCCCCAGCATTTT
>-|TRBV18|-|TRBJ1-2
CASSPTSWGDGYTF
TGTGCCAGCTCACCGACCAGTTGGGGGGATGGCTACACCTTC
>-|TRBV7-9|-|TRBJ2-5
CASSVTGKETQYF
TGTGCCAGCAGCGTTACAGGGAAAGAGACCCAGTACTTC
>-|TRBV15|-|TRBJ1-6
CATNREANSPLHF
TGTGCCACCAATAGGGAGGCTAATTCACCCCTCCACTTT
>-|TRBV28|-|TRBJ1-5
CASSLLGSNQPQHF
TGTGCCAGCAGTTTGCTAGGAAGCAATCAGCCCCAGCATTTT
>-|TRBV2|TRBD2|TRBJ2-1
CASDLAGTYNEQFF
TGTGCCAGTGACCTAGCGGGGACCTACAATGAGCAGTTCTTC
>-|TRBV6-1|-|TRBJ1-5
CATQTGAYQPQHF
TGTGCCACCCAGACTGGGGCGTATCAGCCCCAGCATTTT
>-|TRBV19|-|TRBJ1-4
CATRGDYEKLFF
TGTGCCACAAGGGGCGACTATGAAAAACTGTTTTTT
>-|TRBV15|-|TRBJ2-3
CATSRDPGHQDTQYF
TGTGCCACCAGCAGAGACCCAGGGCACCAGGATACGCAGTATTTT
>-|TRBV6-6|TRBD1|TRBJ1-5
CASSYSRDRGIQPQHF
TGTGCCAGCAGTTACTCCCGGGACAGGGGGATTCAGCCCCAGCATTTT
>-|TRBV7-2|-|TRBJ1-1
CASSFDMGRYTEAFF
TGTGCCAGCAGCTTCGACATGGGCAGGTACACTGAAGCTTTCTTT
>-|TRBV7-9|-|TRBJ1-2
CASSLGVGDSGYTF
TGTGCCAGCAGCTTAGGAGTAGGGGATAGTGGCTACACCTTC
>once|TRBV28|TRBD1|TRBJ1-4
CASSSGQGAEKLFF
TGTGCCAGCAGTTCGGGACAGGGGGCTGAAAAACTGTTTTTT
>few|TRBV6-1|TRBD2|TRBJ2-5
CASSELAGSSPETQYF
TGTGCCAGCAGTGAACTAGCGGGGAGTTCCCCGGAGACCCAGTACTTC
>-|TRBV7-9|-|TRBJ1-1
CASSAGRVLTEAFF
TGTGCCAGCAGCGCGGGGCGGGTTCTCACTGAAGCTTTCTTT
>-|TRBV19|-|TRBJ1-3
CASIDRTSGNTIYF
TGTGCCAGTATCGACAGGACCTCTGGAAACACCATATATTTT
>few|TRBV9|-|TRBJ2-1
CASSVEAITNEQFF
TGTGCCAGCAGCGTAGAAGCGATAACCAATGAGCAGTTCTTC
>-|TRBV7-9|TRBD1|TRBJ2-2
CASSVGQVTGELFF
TGTGCCAGCAGCGTCGGACAGGTCACCGGGGAGCTGTTTTTT
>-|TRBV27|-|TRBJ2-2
CASRFRVYDTGELFF
TGTGCCAGCAGGTTCAGGGTTTACGACACCGGGGAGCTGTTTTTT
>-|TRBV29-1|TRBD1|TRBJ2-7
CSVEVSIDRVYEQYF
TGCAGCGTTGAGGTTTCCATCGACAGGGTGTACGAGCAGTACTTC
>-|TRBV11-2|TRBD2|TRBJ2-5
CASRLAGVWETQYF
TGTGCCAGCAGACTAGCGGGAGTATGGGAGACCCAGTACTTC
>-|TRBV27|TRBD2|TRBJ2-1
CASSLHQSTSGKNEQFF
TGTGCCAGCAGTTTGCACCAATCGACTAGCGGGAAAAATGAGCAGTTCTTC
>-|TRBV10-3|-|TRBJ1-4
CAIGGGLGEKLFF
TGTGCCATCGGGGGGGGACTAGGTGAAAAACTGTTTTTT
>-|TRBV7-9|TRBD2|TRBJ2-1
CSSSLGTSGYNEQFF
TGTTCCAGCAGCCTAGGGACTAGCGGTTACAATGAGCAGTTCTTC
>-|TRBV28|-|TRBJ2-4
CASSPQRAVNIQYF
TGTGCCAGCAGTCCCCAGCGGGCCGTAAACATTCAGTACTTC
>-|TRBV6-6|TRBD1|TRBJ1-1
CASSPGGSTEAFF
TGTGCCAGCAGCCCAGGGGGAAGCACTGAAGCTTTCTTT
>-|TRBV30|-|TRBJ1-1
CAWSVHTGTNTEAFF
TGTGCCTGGAGTGTCCACACAGGGACCAACACTGAAGCTTTCTTT
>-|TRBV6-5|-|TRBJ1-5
CASSYSAEFQPQHF
TGTGCCAGCAGTTACTCGGCAGAATTTCAGCCCCAGCATTTT
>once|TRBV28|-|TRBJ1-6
CASSSGDSPLHF
TGTGCCAGCAGTTCCGGGGATTCACCCCTCCACTTT
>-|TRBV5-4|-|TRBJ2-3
CASEPFRGGDTQYF
TGTGCCAGCGAGCCCTTTAGGGGTGGAGATACGCAGTATTTT
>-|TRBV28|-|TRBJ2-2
CASGRQVRNTGELFF
TGTGCCAGCGGGCGACAGGTTCGGAACACCGGGGAGCTGTTTTTT
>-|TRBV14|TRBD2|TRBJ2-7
CATSLAGSYEQYF
TGTGCCACCTCCCTAGCGGGGTCATACGAGCAGTACTTC
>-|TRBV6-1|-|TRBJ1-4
CASSGGVGTNEKLFF
TGTGCCAGCAGCGGCGGGGTCGGAACTAATGAAAAACTGTTTTTT
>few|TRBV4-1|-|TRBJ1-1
CASSQVQANTEAFF
TGCGCCAGCAGCCAAGTTCAAGCGAACACTGAAGCTTTCTTT
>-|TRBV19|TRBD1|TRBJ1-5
CASSTHPRQGLKPQHF
TGTGCCAGTAGTACCCACCCCAGACAGGGGTTAAAGCCCCAGCATTTT
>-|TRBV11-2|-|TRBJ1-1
CASSLGHPEDTEAFF
TGTGCCAGCAGCTTAGGCCACCCCGAGGACACTGAAGCTTTCTTT
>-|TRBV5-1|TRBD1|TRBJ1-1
CASSPGQMGTEAFF
TGCGCCAGCAGCCCGGGACAGATGGGCACTGAAGCTTTCTTT
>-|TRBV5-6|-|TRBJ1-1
CASSLVWGGSTEAFF
TGTGCCAGCAGCTTGGTCTGGGGAGGGAGCACTGAAGCTTTCTTT
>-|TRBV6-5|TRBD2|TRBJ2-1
CASRSGTYNEQFF
TGTGCCAGCAGAAGCGGGACCTACAATGAGCAGTTCTTC
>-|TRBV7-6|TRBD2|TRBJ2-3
CASSLGASGGTDTQYF
TGTGCCAGCAGCTTAGGGGCTAGCGGGGGCACAGATACGCAGTATTTT
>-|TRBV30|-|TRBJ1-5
CAWSTEVGNQPQHF
TGTGCCTGGAGCACGGAGGTTGGAAATCAGCCCCAGCATTTT
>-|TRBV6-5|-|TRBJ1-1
CASSSQTVMNTEAFF
TGTGCCAGCAGCTCACAGACGGTTATGAACACTGAAGCTTTCTTT
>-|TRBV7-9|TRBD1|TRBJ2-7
CASSSGTGDYEQYF
TGTGCCAGCAGCTCCGGGACAGGGGACTACGAGCAGTACTTC
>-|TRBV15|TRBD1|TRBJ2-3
CATSSGQTGGYTDTQYF
TGTGCCACCAGCAGCGGGCAGACAGGGGGATACACAGATACGCAGTATTTT
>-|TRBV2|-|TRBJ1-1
CASTPGPEAFF
TGTGCCAGCACCCCGGGTCCTGAAGCTTTCTTT
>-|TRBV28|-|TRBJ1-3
CASRPQGSGNTIYF
TGTGCCAGCAGACCACAGGGTTCTGGAAACACCATATATTTT
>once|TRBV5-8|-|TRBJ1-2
CASRSGRVSELDGYTF
TGTGCCAGCAGATCCGGGAGGGTAAGCGAGCTAGATGGCTACACCTTC
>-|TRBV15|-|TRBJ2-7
CATSSTQGYYEQYF
TGTGCCACCAGCAGCACCCAGGGGTACTACGAGCAGTACTTC
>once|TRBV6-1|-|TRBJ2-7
CASSEAPGHRYEQYF
TGTGCCAGCAGTGAAGCACCGGGACACCGCTATGAGCAGTACTTC
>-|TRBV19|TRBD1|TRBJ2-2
CASSGQGLGVVGELFF
TGTGCCAGTAGTGGACAGGGATTAGGTGTCGTGGGGGAGCTGTTTTTT
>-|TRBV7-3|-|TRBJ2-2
CASSVDYDTGELFF
TGTGCCAGCAGCGTGGACTATGACACCGGGGAGCTGTTTTTT
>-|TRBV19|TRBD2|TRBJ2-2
CASNTGLAGNTGELFF
TGTGCCAGTAACACCGGACTAGCGGGTAACACCGGGGAGCTGTTTTTT